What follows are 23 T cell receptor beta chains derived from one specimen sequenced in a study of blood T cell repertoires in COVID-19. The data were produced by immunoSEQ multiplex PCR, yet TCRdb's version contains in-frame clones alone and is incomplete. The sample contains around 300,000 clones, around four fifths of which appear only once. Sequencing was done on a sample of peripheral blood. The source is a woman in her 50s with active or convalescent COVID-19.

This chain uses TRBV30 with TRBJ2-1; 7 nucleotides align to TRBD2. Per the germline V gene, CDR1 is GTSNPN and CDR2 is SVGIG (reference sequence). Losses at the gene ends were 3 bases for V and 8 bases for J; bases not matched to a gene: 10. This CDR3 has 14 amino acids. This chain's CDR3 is CAWRSGLGWHEQFF. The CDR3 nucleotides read TGTGCCTGGAGGAGCGGACTAGGTTGGCATGAGCAGTTCTTC.

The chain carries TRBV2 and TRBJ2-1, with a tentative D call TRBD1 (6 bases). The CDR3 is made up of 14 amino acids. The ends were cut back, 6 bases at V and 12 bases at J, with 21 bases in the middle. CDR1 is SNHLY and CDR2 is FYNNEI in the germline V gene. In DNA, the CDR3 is TGTGCCAGCAGGGGGGCCGTGACAGGTGGTGGGCAGTTCTTC. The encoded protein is CASRGAVTGGGQFF.

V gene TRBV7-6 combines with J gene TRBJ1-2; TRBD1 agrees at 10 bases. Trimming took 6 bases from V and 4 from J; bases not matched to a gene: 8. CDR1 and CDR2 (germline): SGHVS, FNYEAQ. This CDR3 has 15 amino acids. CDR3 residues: CASSGTGESGYGYTF. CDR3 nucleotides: TGTGCCAGCAGTGGGACAGGGGAATCTGGCTATGGCTACACCTTC.

The CDR3 loop is CASGVLAGIDTQYF. As DNA, the CDR3 is TGTGCCAGCGGCGTACTAGCGGGAATAGATACGCAGTATTTT. V gene TRBV2 combines with J gene TRBJ2-3; 10 nucleotides agree with TRBD2. The germline V gene encodes CDR1 SNHLY and CDR2 FYNNEI. The CDR3 loop spans 14 amino acids. V dropped 8 bases and J dropped 5; count of bases not matched to a gene: 7.

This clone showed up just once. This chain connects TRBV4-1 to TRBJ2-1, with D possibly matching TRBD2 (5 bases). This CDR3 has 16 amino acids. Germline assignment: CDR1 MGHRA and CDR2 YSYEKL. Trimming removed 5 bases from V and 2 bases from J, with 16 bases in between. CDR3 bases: TGCGCCAGCAGCGCTCTCCCCGGGGATGCCTACAATGAGCAGTTCTTC. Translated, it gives CASSALPGDAYNEQFF.

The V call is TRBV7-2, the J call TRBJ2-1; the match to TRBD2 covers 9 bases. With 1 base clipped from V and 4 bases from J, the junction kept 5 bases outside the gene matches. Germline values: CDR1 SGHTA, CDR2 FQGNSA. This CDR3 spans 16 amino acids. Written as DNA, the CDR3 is TGTGCCAGCAGCTTAGTTAGCGGGAGTAGGTACAATGAGCAGTTCTTC. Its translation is CASSLVSGSRYNEQFF.

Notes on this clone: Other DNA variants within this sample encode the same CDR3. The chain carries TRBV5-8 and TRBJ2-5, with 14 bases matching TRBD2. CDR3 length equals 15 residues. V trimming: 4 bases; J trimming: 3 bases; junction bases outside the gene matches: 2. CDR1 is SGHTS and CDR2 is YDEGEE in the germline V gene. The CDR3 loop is CASSLGLAGEETQYF. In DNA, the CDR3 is TGTGCCAGCAGCCTGGGACTAGCGGGGGAAGAGACCCAGTACTTC.

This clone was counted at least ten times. CDR3 coding DNA: TGTGCCAGCAGCTCCCGAGGGGGCTACAATGAGCAGTTCTTC. Translated, it gives CASSSRGGYNEQFF. The gene calls are TRBV11-3 and TRBJ2-1, with a weak D call TRBD1 (6 bases). Germline values: CDR1 SGHNT, CDR2 YENEEA. This CDR3 is built from 14 residues. Deletions cut 4 bases from V and 3 bases from J, with 10 bases between.

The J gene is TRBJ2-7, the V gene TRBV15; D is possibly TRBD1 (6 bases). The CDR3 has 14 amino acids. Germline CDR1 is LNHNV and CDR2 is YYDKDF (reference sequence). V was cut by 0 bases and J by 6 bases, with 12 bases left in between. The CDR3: CATSRDNRALEQYF. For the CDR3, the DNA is TGTGCCACCAGCAGAGATAACAGGGCGCTCGAGCAGTACTTC.

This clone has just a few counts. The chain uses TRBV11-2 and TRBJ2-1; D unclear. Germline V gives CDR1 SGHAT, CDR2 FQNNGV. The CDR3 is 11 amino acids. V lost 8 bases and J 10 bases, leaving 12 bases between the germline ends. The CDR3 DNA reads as TGTGCCAGCCAAACATCGAGGGAGCAGTTCTTC. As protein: CASQTSREQFF.

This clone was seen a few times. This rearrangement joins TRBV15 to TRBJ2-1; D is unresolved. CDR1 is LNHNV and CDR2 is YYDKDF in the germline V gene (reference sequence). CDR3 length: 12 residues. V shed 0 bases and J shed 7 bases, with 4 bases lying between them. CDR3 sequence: CATSRDINEQFF. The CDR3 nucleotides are TGTGCCACCAGCAGAGATATAAATGAGCAGTTCTTC.

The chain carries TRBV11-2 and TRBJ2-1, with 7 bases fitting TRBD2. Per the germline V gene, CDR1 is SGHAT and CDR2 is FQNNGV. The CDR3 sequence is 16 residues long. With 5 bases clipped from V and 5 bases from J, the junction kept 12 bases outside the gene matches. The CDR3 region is CASSLGWREYHNEQFF. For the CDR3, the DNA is TGTGCCAGCAGCCTCGGATGGCGGGAGTACCACAATGAGCAGTTCTTC.

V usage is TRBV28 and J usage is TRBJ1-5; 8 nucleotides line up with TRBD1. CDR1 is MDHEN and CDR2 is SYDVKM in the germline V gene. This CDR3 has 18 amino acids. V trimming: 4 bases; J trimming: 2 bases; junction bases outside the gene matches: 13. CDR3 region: CASSSIRADRAGNQPQHF. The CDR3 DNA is TGTGCCAGCAGTTCCATCCGTGCGGACAGGGCCGGCAATCAGCCCCAGCATTTT.

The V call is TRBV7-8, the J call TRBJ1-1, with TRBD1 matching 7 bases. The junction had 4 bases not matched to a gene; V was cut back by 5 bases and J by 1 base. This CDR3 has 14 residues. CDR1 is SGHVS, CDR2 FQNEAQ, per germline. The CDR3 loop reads CASSPWTGNTEAFF. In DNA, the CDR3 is TGTGCCAGCAGCCCTTGGACAGGGAACACTGAAGCTTTCTTT.

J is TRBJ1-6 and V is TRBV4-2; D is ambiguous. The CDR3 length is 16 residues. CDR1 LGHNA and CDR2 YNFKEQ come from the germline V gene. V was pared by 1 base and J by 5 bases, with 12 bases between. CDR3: CASSQADSANNSPLHF. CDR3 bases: TGTGCCAGCAGCCAAGCCGACTCTGCGAATAATTCACCCCTCCACTTT.

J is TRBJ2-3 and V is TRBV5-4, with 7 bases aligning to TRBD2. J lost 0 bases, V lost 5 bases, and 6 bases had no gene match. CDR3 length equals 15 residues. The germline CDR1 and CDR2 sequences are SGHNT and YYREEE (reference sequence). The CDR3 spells CASSSSGTSTDTQYF. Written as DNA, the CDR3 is TGTGCCAGCAGTTCAAGCGGGACTAGCACAGATACGCAGTATTTT. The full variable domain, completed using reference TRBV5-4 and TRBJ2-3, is ETGVTQSPTHLIKTRGQQVTLRCSSQSGHNTVSWYQQALGQGPQFIFQYYREEENGRGNFPPRFSGLQFPNYSSELNVNALELDDSALYLCASSSSGTSTDTQYFGPGTRLTVL.

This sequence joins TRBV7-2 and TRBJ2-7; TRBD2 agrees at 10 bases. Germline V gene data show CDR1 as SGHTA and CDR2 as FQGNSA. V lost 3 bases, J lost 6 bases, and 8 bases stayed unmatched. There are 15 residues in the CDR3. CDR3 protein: CASSFKPAGGTEQYF. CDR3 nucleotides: TGTGCCAGCAGCTTCAAACCAGCGGGAGGGACCGAGCAGTACTTC.

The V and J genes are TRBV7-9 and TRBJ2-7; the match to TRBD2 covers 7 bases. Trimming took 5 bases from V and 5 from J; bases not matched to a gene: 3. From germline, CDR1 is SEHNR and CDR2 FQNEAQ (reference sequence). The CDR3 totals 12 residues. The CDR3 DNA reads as TGTGCCAGCAGCACGGGAGGTAACGAGCAGTACTTC. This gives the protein CASSTGGNEQYF.

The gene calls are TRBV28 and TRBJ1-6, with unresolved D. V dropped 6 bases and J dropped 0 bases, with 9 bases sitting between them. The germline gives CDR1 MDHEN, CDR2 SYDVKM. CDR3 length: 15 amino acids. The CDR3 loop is CASRPTGSYNSPLHF. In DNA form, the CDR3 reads TGTGCCAGCAGACCCACGGGCTCCTATAATTCACCCCTCCACTTT.

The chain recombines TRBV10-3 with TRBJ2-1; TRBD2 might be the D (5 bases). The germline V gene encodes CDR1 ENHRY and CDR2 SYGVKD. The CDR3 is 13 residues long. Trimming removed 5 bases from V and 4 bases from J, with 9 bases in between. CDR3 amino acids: CAISLGDYNEQFF. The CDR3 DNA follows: TGTGCCATCAGTCTCGGGGATTACAATGAGCAGTTCTTC.

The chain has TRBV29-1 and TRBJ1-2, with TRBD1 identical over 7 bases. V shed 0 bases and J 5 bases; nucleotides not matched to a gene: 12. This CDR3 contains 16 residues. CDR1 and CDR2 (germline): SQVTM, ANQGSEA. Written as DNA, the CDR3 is TGCAGCGTTGAAGATCGGGGAAAGGGGGCCAAGTATGGCTACACCTTC. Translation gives CSVEDRGKGAKYGYTF.

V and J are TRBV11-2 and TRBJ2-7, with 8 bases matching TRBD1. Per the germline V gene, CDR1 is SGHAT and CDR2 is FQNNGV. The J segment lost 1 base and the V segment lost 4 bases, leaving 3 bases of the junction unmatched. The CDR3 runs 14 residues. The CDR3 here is CASSSGTGSYEQYF. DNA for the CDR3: TGTGCCAGCAGCTCCGGGACAGGTTCCTACGAGCAGTACTTC.

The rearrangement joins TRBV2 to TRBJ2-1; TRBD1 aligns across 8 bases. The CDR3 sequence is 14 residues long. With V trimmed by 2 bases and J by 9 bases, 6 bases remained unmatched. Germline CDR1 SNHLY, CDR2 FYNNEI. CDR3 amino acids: CASSEQGAVSEQFF. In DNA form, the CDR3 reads TGTGCCAGCAGTGAACAGGGGGCAGTGAGTGAGCAGTTCTTC.